This T cell receptor (beta chain) is drawn from a study of blood T cell repertoires in COVID-19. Study-wide context: Acute-phase and convalescent COVID-19 samples originated in the United States, Italy and Spain. The analysed material was cDNA or gDNA that came from T cells, B-cell-depleted T cells, or PBMCs.

In the original analysis: Amplified reference gene primers provided the basis for estimating nucleated cell counts. TCRdb's table, derived via immunoSEQ multiplex PCR, lists solely in-frame clones and lacks some. V and J calls and clone size are as listed in that table; D and trimming were resolved from the DNA. The data hold 70,000 to 100,000 clones, with 85% to 90% observed a single time. V lost 2 bases, J lost 4 bases, and 16 bases lay in between. The CDR3 loop spans 16 amino acids. Germline CDR1 and CDR2: SGDLS and YYNGEE. This receptor was taken from a woman aged 80 or over with active COVID-19. The rearrangement links TRBV9 to TRBJ2-1; TRBD2 is a possible D gene (5 bases). The material sequenced was peripheral blood. CDR3 coding DNA: TGTGCCAGCAGCGTCTCGGGGAACGTGGGATACAATGAGCAGTTCTTC. Its protein is CASSVSGNVGYNEQFF.